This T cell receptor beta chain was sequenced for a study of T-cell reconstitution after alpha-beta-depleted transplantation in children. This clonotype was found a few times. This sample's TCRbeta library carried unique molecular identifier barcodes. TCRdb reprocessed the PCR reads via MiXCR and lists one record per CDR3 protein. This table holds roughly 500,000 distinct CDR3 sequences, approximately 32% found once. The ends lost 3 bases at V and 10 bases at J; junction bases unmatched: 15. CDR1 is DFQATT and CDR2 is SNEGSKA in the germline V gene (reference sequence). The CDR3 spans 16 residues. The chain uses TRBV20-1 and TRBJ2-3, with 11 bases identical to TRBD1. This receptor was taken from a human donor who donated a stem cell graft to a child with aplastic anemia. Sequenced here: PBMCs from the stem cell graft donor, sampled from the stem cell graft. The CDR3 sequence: CSASGAGQGANGAQYF. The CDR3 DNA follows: TGCAGTGCTAGTGGGGCAGGACAGGGGGCGAACGGGGCGCAGTATTTT.